This T cell receptor (beta chain) is drawn from a study of read filtering for tumor transcriptome and immune sequencing. This clonotype was found many times. From approximately 430 ng of RNA, a library with molecular barcoded alpha/delta and beta/gamma adaptors was made. TCRdb redid the calling of the reads with MiXCR, one entry per CDR3 protein. The sample lists some 120,000 distinct CDR3 sequences, 13% occurring once. CDR1 is DFQATT and CDR2 is SNEGSKA in the germline V gene (reference sequence). Trimming cost V 2 bases and J 2 bases, with 9 bases left between them. The CDR3 runs 13 residues. The genes are TRBV20-1 and TRBJ1-2; D uncertain. The clonotype comes from a donor at least 40 years old with multiple myeloma. Sequenced: a population of CD138-negative cells sorted from bone marrow. The CDR3 sequence is CSARLPENYGYTF. The CDR3, as DNA: TGCAGTGCTAGATTACCTGAGAACTATGGCTACACCTTC.